Presented here are 24 T cell receptor beta chains from one specimen sequenced in a study of blood T cell repertoires in COVID-19. Some clones are missing from TCRdb's copy, which holds only in-frame ones; the method was immunoSEQ multiplex PCR. The data contain about 160,000 clones, 85% to 95% of them seen just once; the ten biggest clones take up 0.5% to 0.65%. Sequencing was performed on peripheral blood. These TCRs come from a man aged 50 to 60 with acute or convalescent COVID-19.

V is TRBV24-1 and J is TRBJ2-3; the match to TRBD2 covers 7 bases. The V gene end was trimmed by 5 bases and the J gene end by 4 bases; junction bases not matched to a gene: 8. This CDR3 comprises 15 residues. Germline CDR1 reads KGHDR; CDR2 reads SFDVKD. CDR3 nucleotides: TGTGCCACCAGTGCTAGGCGGGGGTTGTCAGATACGCAGTATTTT. It codes for CATSARRGLSDTQYF.

V usage is TRBV19 and J usage is TRBJ2-5, with TRBD2 matching over 13 bases. The CDR3 is 15 residues long. CDR1 is LNHDA and CDR2 is SQIVND in the germline V gene (reference sequence). The trim removed 0 bases at V and 10 bases at J, leaving 5 bases unmatched. As DNA, the CDR3 is TGTGCCAGTAGTATAGATGGGACTAGCGGGGTGAGCCAGTACTTC. Protein product: CASSIDGTSGVSQYF.

The chain joins TRBV4-1 to TRBJ1-3, with 8 bases identical to TRBD1. The germline V gene encodes CDR1 MGHRA and CDR2 YSYEKL. J gave up 0 bases and V 4 bases, and 8 bases lay outside the gene matches. The CDR3 extends over 17 amino acids. The DNA for the CDR3 is TGCGCCAGCAGCCTACAGCCTGGACAGGGCTCTGGAAACACCATATATTTT. Amino acids: CASSLQPGQGSGNTIYF.

As DNA, the CDR3 is TGCGCCAGCAGCCAAATGACTAGCGGGACGAGCTCCTACGAGCAGTACTTC. It codes for CASSQMTSGTSSYEQYF. J is TRBJ2-7 and V is TRBV5-1; 11 bases are shared with TRBD2. V was clipped by 4 bases and J by 0 bases; unmatched bases: 9. The CDR3 has 17 amino acids. Germline V CDR1 and CDR2: SGHRS, YFSETQ.

The chain joins TRBV19 to TRBJ2-1; 12 bases map to TRBD2. The length of the CDR3 is 19 residues. Germline V gene sequence: CDR1 LNHDA, CDR2 SQIVND (reference sequence). Trimming at V came to 6 bases and at J to 0 bases, leaving 12 bases not matched to a gene. The CDR3 DNA is TGTGCCAGTAGAACGACTAGCGGGAGTGGCCGGTACTCCTACAATGAGCAGTTCTTC. Encoded protein: CASRTTSGSGRYSYNEQFF.

The J gene is TRBJ2-1, the V gene TRBV6-4, with 10 bases fitting TRBD1. The V and J ends lost 6 bases and 1 base, in that order; junction bases with no gene match: 6. Germline CDR1 reads MRHNA; CDR2 reads SNTAGT. The CDR3 is 16 amino acids. The CDR3 is CASSRRQGASYNEQFF. In nucleotides, the CDR3 is TGTGCCAGCAGCCGCCGACAGGGGGCTTCCTACAATGAGCAGTTCTTC.

The chain uses TRBV10-2 and TRBJ2-1; 10 nucleotides agree with TRBD1. Germline CDR1 and CDR2: WSHSY and SAAADI. The CDR3 runs to 16 residues. Trimming took 2 bases from V and 5 from J; bases not matched to a gene: 6. The CDR3 reads CASSEEWDRGHNEQFF. In DNA, the CDR3 is TGCGCCAGCAGTGAGGAGTGGGACAGGGGCCACAATGAGCAGTTCTTC.

V usage is TRBV30 and J usage is TRBJ2-1, with D maybe TRBD2 (7 bases). V lost 1 base and J 9 bases, leaving 19 bases between the germline ends. The germline CDR1 and CDR2 sequences are GTSNPN and SVGIG (reference sequence). The CDR3 covers 15 residues. The CDR3 region has the DNA TGTGCCTGGAGTGCGGACTACAGGGAGGGCTCTGAGCAGTTCTTC. This sequence encodes CAWSADYREGSEQFF.

J is TRBJ1-6 and V is TRBV6-5; D unresolved. CDR1 and CDR2 (germline): MNHEY, SVGAGI. This CDR3 has 16 amino acids. V gave up 2 bases and J gave up 0 bases, with 8 bases separating them. CDR3 bases: TGTGCCAGCAGTTACACCCAGTTCTCCTATAATTCACCCCTCCACTTT. It specifies CASSYTQFSYNSPLHF.

The chain is built from TRBV3-1 (or the pseudogene TRBV3-2) and TRBJ2-7; 12 nucleotides align to TRBD2. With 5 bases clipped from V and 3 bases from J, the junction kept 2 bases outside the gene matches. CDR1 LGHDT and CDR2 YNNKEL come from the germline V gene (reference sequence). This CDR3 region has 14 residues. The CDR3 DNA sequence: TGTGCCAGCAGCAGGACTAGCGGGATCTACGAGCAGTACTTC. It specifies CASSRTSGIYEQYF.

This chain connects TRBV5-1 to TRBJ2-7, with D possibly being TRBD1 (6 bases). The CDR3 is made up of 13 amino acids. Germline V CDR1 and CDR2: SGHRS, YFSETQ. V lost 0 bases and J 3 bases, leaving 7 bases between the germline ends. Written as DNA, the CDR3 is TGCGCCAGCAGCTTGGCGGGACACTACGAGCAGTACTTC. It encodes CASSLAGHYEQYF.

The CDR3 bases are TGTGCCAGCTCATCCCGACAGGGATCGGGAGATACGCAGTATTTT. This translates into CASSSRQGSGDTQYF. The chain recombines TRBV18 with TRBJ2-3; 7 nucleotides match TRBD1. Germline assignment: CDR1 KGHSH and CDR2 LQKENI. J was trimmed by 5 bases and V by 5 bases; bases with no gene match: 10. The CDR3 loop spans 15 amino acids.

CDR3 coding DNA: TGTGCCAGCAGCGGAAACTCGGACAGGGGGCTTTACTATGGCTACACCTTC. Translated, it gives CASSGNSDRGLYYGYTF. The V and J genes are TRBV9 and TRBJ1-2; TRBD1 agrees at 11 bases. There are 17 residues in the CDR3. Germline V CDR1 and CDR2: SGDLS, YYNGEE. Germline trimming cut 3 bases from V and 3 bases from J; bases unmatched to any gene: 10.

The CDR3 here is CASSLAGYYEQYF. CDR3 in DNA: TGTGCCAGCAGTCTAGCGGGATACTACGAGCAGTACTTC. The chain recombines TRBV28 with TRBJ2-7; 9 bases agree with TRBD2. The CDR3 loop spans 13 amino acids. V lost 5 bases and J lost 3; bases outside the gene matches: 2. Looked up from germline, CDR1 is MDHEN and CDR2 is SYDVKM.

The rearrangement joins TRBV5-6 to TRBJ1-2; TRBD1 matches at 9 bases. The CDR3 runs 18 residues. CDR1 and CDR2 (germline): SGHDT, YYEEEE. V shed 3 bases and J 8 bases; nucleotides not matched to a gene: 20. CDR3 sequence (DNA): TGTGCCAGCAGCTCAGGACCGAGGTTACAGGGGGCATCGAGGGGCTACACCTTC. Protein product: CASSSGPRLQGASRGYTF.

This clone appeared once. The rearrangement links TRBV6-5 to TRBJ2-1; 8 nucleotides line up with TRBD2. J lost 7 bases, V lost 0 bases, and 8 bases had no gene match. CDR3 length: 16 residues. CDR1 and CDR2 (germline): MNHEY, SVGAGI. CDR3 coding DNA: TGTGCCAGCAGTTACTCTGCTGGACTAGCACCTAATGAGCAGTTCTTC. The encoded protein is CASSYSAGLAPNEQFF.

The rearrangement links TRBV28 to TRBJ1-1; the match to TRBD1 covers 12 bases. The CDR3 loop spans 17 amino acids. Germline loops: CDR1 MDHEN, CDR2 SYDVKM. V gave up 0 bases and J gave up 5 bases; unmatched junction bases: 7. The chain's CDR3 is CASSLWPGQGARTEAFF. The DNA for the CDR3 is TGTGCCAGCAGTTTATGGCCGGGACAGGGGGCGCGGACTGAAGCTTTCTTT. Full variable domain (remainder filled in from reference TRBV28 and TRBJ1-1): DVKVTQSSRYLVKRTGEKVFLECVQDMDHENMFWYRQDPGLGLRLIYFSYDVKMKEKGDIPEGYSVSREKKERFSLILESASTNQTSMYLCASSLWPGQGARTEAFFGQGTRLTVV.

V usage is TRBV28 and J usage is TRBJ2-7, with 10 bases aligning to TRBD1. V trimming: 3 bases; J trimming: 3 bases; junction bases outside the gene matches: 8. CDR3 length: 16 residues. Per germline, CDR1 MDHEN and CDR2 SYDVKM. The CDR3 DNA sequence: TGTGCCAGCAGTTTCTCCCGGGGGACAGGGGACTACGAGCAGTACTTC. This codes for CASSFSRGTGDYEQYF.

J is TRBJ2-1 and V is TRBV28; tentatively, D is TRBD2 (6 bases). CDR1 and CDR2 from the germline V gene are MDHEN and SYDVKM. CDR3 length: 11 amino acids. Trimming removed 5 bases from V and 7 bases from J, with 6 bases in between. The CDR3 DNA reads TGTGCCAGCAGTCGGGGGAATGAGCAGTTCTTC. It yields the protein CASSRGNEQFF.

The V gene is TRBV3-1 (or the pseudogene TRBV3-2), the J gene TRBJ1-1, with D possibly matching TRBD1 (5 bases). CDR1 and CDR2 from the germline V gene are LGHDT and YNNKEL (reference sequence). V lost 0 bases to trimming and J lost 0 bases, with 8 bases between them. CDR3 size: 15 residues. Here the CDR3 DNA reads TGTGCCAGCAGCCAAGATCAGGGCATGAACACTGAAGCTTTCTTT. It encodes CASSQDQGMNTEAFF.

V is TRBV7-2 and J is TRBJ1-4; no reliable D call. This CDR3 is built from 15 residues. Trimming pared 1 base from V and 7 bases from J, leaving 13 bases between. Germline loops: CDR1 SGHTA, CDR2 FQGNSA. This chain's CDR3 is CASSLVPGVSEKLFF. Here the CDR3 DNA reads TGTGCCAGCAGCTTAGTTCCGGGAGTCAGTGAAAAACTGTTTTTT.

The J gene is TRBJ2-3, the V gene TRBV7-9; possible D gene TRBD1, 6 bases. The CDR3 runs to 13 residues. CDR1 and CDR2 from the germline V gene are SEHNR and FQNEAQ (reference sequence). V lost 1 base to trimming and J lost 5 bases, with 7 bases between them. The CDR3 loop is CASSLDREDTQYF. CDR3 sequence (DNA): TGTGCCAGCAGCTTAGACAGGGAAGATACGCAGTATTTT.

The chain carries TRBV7-2 and TRBJ2-3; D is possibly TRBD2 (6 bases). The CDR3 runs 15 residues. V was clipped by 5 bases and J by 3 bases, with 15 bases between them. Germline V gene sequence: CDR1 SGHTA, CDR2 FQGNSA. The DNA for the CDR3 is TGTGCCAGCAGCCCTAAACGGGGGAGGACAGATACGCAGTATTTT. It translates to CASSPKRGRTDTQYF.

The chain carries TRBV4-3 and TRBJ1-6, with TRBD1 identical over 8 bases. This CDR3 is 15 amino acids long. J lost 6 bases, V lost 1 base, and 2 bases had no gene match. CDR1 and CDR2 (germline): LGHNA, YSLEER. The CDR3 spells CASSQADRANSPLHF. For the CDR3, the DNA is TGCGCCAGCAGCCAAGCGGACAGGGCTAATTCACCCCTCCACTTT.